Below are 27 T cell receptor beta chains sequenced from a single sample in a study of lung T cells in sarcoidosis with Löfgren's syndrome. TCRdb analysed the reads with MiXCR anew, one entry per CDR3 protein. The repertoire has about 20,000 distinct CDR3 sequences, roughly a fifth of them found once; the top ten carry 4.1%. The specimen sequenced was CD4+ T cells from PBMCs. These receptors all stem from a human donor with sarcoidosis (Löfgren's syndrome or another form), or a control subject (not recorded which).

A word on this clonotype: A clone one base away is much larger, so this may be a read error. The conserved phenylalanine or tryptophan is not found at the CDR3 terminus, so this likely reflects a read error. No DNA is shown, since the ends of the CDR3 on it are uncertain; the CDR3 is the one TCRdb lists. The chain carries TRBV3-1 and TRBJ2-7; TRBD2 is the table's D call, not checked against the DNA. CDR1 LGHDT and CDR2 YNNKEL come from the germline V gene (reference sequence). Counting both end residues, the CDR3 totals 11 amino acids. Here the CDR3 reads CASSQDGPEIS.

This clonotype was observed many times. The genes are TRBV28 and TRBJ2-2, with D possibly TRBD1 on 6 matching bases. The CDR3 spans 13 residues. CDR1 and CDR2 (germline): MDHEN, SYDVKM. Trimming removed 7 bases at V and 6 bases at J, with 12 bases between. The DNA of the CDR3 is TGTGCCAGCACCCGCACAGGGCCCGGGGAGCTGTTTTTT. Its translation is CASTRTGPGELFF.

By proportion, this clonotype is medium-sized. The chain couples TRBV20-1 to TRBJ1-5, with 11 bases that match TRBD1. The germline V gene has CDR1 DFQATT and CDR2 SNEGSKA (reference sequence). After removal of 4 bases from V and 1 base from J, the junction contained 6 bases not matched to a gene. The CDR3 is made up of 16 amino acids. The CDR3 sequence: CSATGQGARSNQPQHF. DNA for the CDR3: TGCAGTGCTACTGGACAGGGGGCAAGGAGCAATCAGCCCCAGCATTTT.

Concerning this clonotype itself: A read error may be the cause here, since a much bigger clone is one base away. The genes are TRBV10-3 and TRBJ2-1, with 9 bases matching TRBD2. The germline V gene encodes CDR1 ENHRY and CDR2 SYGVKD. The CDR3 runs 16 residues. The CDR3 protein is CTISEKGGGVYNEQFF. As DNA, the CDR3 is TGTACCATCAGTGAAAAGGGCGGGGGGGTCTACAATGAGCAGTTCTTC.

This clonotype has at least ten counts. A read error may explain this, as a much larger clone is one base away. CDR3 nucleotides: TGTGCCGGCAGCCAGAGCCGCCCGGGACTAGGCAATGAGCAGTTCTTC. Encoded protein: CAGSQSRPGLGNEQFF. The chain recombines TRBV27 with TRBJ2-1, with 8 bases identical to TRBD2. The CDR3 consists of 16 residues. Germline CDR1 MNHEY, CDR2 SMNVEV (reference sequence).

Comments on this clonotype: Relative to the germline gene, one junction end is altered; a read error may explain this. This rearrangement joins TRBV6-9 to TRBJ2-3; D might be TRBD2 (6 bases). Germline loops: CDR1 MNHGY, CDR2 SVAAGI. The CDR3 spans 15 residues. CDR3 DNA: TGTGCCAGCGGTTCCAACGGGAGAGGCTCAGATACGCAGTACTTT. Protein product: CASGSNGRGSDTQYF.

This clonotype was counted many times. This chain connects TRBV10-3 to TRBJ2-1; D is perhaps TRBD1 or TRBD2 (5 bases each). Deletions cut 7 bases from V and 5 bases from J, with 12 bases between. Germline CDR1 is ENHRY and CDR2 is SYGVKD. CDR3 length equals 13 residues. The CDR3 sequence: CAIKSGTNNEQFF. The DNA for the CDR3 is TGTGCCATCAAATCCGGGACCAACAATGAGCAGTTCTTC.

In the case of this clonotype: A much larger clone lies one base from this, so it may be a read error. No conserved phenylalanine or tryptophan ends this CDR3, so it is likely a read error. The rearrangement links TRBV12-3 or TRBV12-4 to TRBJ2-1, with D unclear. Trimming removed 5 bases at V and 5 bases at J, with 16 bases between. The CDR3 is made up of 15 amino acids. CDR3 amino acids: CASSHTRRAHNEQFS. CDR3 nucleotide sequence: TGTGCCAGCAGTCACACCCGAAGGGCCCACAATGAGCAGTTCTCC.

The V and J genes are TRBV12-3 or TRBV12-4 and TRBJ2-1; 8 nucleotides agree with TRBD2. The CDR3 is 15 amino acids. Unmatched junction bases numbered 5, after V lost 7 bases and J lost 0 bases. CDR3 nucleotide sequence: TGTGCCAGCACCATAGCGGGGAGCTCCTACAATGAGCAGTTCTTC. This translates into CASTIAGSSYNEQFF.

This clonotype was detected many times. V gene TRBV2 combines with J gene TRBJ2-7; 7 nucleotides align to TRBD1. The trim removed 6 bases at V and 3 bases at J, leaving 5 bases unmatched. Germline CDR1 is SNHLY and CDR2 is FYNNEI. The CDR3 contains 13 residues. The CDR3, as DNA: TGTGCCAGCAGGACCGGGACAGTCTACGAGCAGTACTTC. This sequence encodes CASRTGTVYEQYF. Together with reference TRBV2 and TRBJ2-7, the CDR3 gives the full variable domain: EPEVTQTPSHQVTQMGQEVILRCVPISNHLYFYWYRQILGQKVEFLVSFYNNEISEKSEIFDDQFSVERPDGSNFTLKIRSTKLEDSAMYFCASRTGTVYEQYFGPGTRLTVT.

With regard to this clonotype: At one of its ends the junction is not consistent with the germline gene, which may arise from a read error. The chain combines TRBV20-1 with TRBJ2-5; D could derive from TRBD1 or TRBD2 (6 bases each). This CDR3 is 14 amino acids long. CDR1 and CDR2 (germline): DFQATT, SNEGSKA (reference sequence). The CDR3 loop reads CSALPGASKGTQCF. The CDR3 nucleotides read TGCAGTGCCCTTCCGGGGGCTAGCAAAGGGACCCAGTGCTTC.

This clonotype was found many times. Compared with germline, one end of the junction differs, possibly owing to a read error. The chain uses TRBV15 and TRBJ2-5, with D perhaps given as TRBD1 or TRBD2 (5 bases each). This CDR3 spans 14 amino acids. Germline V gives CDR1 LNHNV, CDR2 YYDKDF (reference sequence). This chain's CDR3 is CAASRDLGVETQYF. The CDR3 DNA is TGTGCCGCCAGCAGAGATTTGGGGGTGGAGACCCAGTACTTC.

In this sample, this clonotype turned up many times. This rearrangement joins TRBV7-9 to TRBJ1-6, with TRBD1 identical over 8 bases. This CDR3 has 17 amino acids. Trimming removed 5 bases from V and 9 bases from J; junction bases left unmatched: 15. CDR1 SEHNR and CDR2 FQNEAQ come from the germline V gene (reference sequence). The CDR3 protein is CASSGRSGGASGSPLHF. The CDR3 nucleotides read TGTGCCAGCAGCGGAAGATCAGGGGGCGCTTCAGGTTCACCCCTCCACTTT. Complete variable domain (other parts from reference TRBV7-9 and TRBJ1-6): DTGVSQNPRHKITKRGQNVTFRCDPISEHNRLYWYRQTLGQGPEFLTYFQNEAQLEKSRLLSDRFSAERPKGSFSTLEIQRTEQGDSAMYLCASSGRSGGASGSPLHFGNGTRLTVT.

This clonotype was detected many times. V usage is TRBV2 and J usage is TRBJ1-1, with unresolved D. V was clipped by 3 bases and J by 8 bases, with 13 bases between them. This CDR3 contains 13 residues. Germline assignment: CDR1 SNHLY and CDR2 FYNNEI. The CDR3 DNA follows: TGTGCCAGCAGTGACCCGGCTCTGAGAGAAGCTTTCTTT. Translation gives CASSDPALREAFF.

This clonotype is medium-sized by share. The rearrangement uses TRBV6-6 and TRBJ1-5; D is undetermined. Trimming took off 0 bases at V and 7 bases at J, with 13 bases between the two ends. The CDR3 runs 15 residues. Germline loops: CDR1 MNHNY, CDR2 SVGAGI (reference sequence). As DNA, the CDR3 is TGTGCCAGCAGTTACTCGAGTGGGGAAGGGCAGCCCCAGCATTTT. It encodes CASSYSSGEGQPQHF.

The table lists this clonotype with many counts. V is TRBV30 and J is TRBJ2-7, with D possibly matching TRBD2 (6 bases). The CDR3 has 17 amino acids. The V gene lost 2 bases and the J gene lost 2 bases, with 22 bases spanning the gap. Germline V CDR1 and CDR2: GTSNPN, SVGIG (reference sequence). This chain's CDR3 is CAWSKARGLPDPYEQYF. For the CDR3, the DNA is TGTGCCTGGAGTAAGGCCCGTGGACTACCGGACCCCTACGAGCAGTACTTC.

This clonotype was seen at least ten times. The chain employs TRBV5-4 and TRBJ2-5; 10 positions agree with TRBD2. CDR3 size: 13 residues. The V segment lost 9 bases and the J segment 5 bases; nucleotides outside the gene matches: 7. Germline loops: CDR1 SGHNT, CDR2 YYREEE (reference sequence). The CDR3, as DNA: TGTGCCACCCAGCGGGGGGGCCTTGAGACCCAGTACTTC. It is translated as CATQRGGLETQYF.

The sample holds many counts of this clonotype. A read error may account for a junction end that differs from germline. J is TRBJ1-1 and V is TRBV3-1; TRBD1 is a possible D gene (5 bases). Per germline, CDR1 LGHDT and CDR2 YNNKEL (reference sequence). This CDR3 is 11 amino acids long. The CDR3 loop reads CASSQDLDTAF. CDR3 nucleotides: TGTGCCAGCAGCCAAGATCTGGACACGGCCTTT.

This clonotype is medium-sized in the sample. The chain has TRBV28 and TRBJ2-1, with 14 bases identical to TRBD2. Trimming removed 4 bases from V and 8 bases from J; junction bases left unmatched: 13. Germline V CDR1 and CDR2: MDHEN, SYDVKM. CDR3 length: 18 residues. CDR3 sequence reads: CASSSQGLAGDFVYEQFF. The CDR3 region has the DNA TGTGCCAGCAGTTCCCAGGGACTAGCGGGAGATTTTGTCTATGAGCAGTTCTTC.

As concerns this clonotype: A single base separates this from a much larger clone, so it may be a read error. The chain joins TRBV7-9 to TRBJ2-3; D unclear. Between the trimmed V and J ends, which lost 8 bases and 4 bases, there was a span of 10 bases. The CDR3 runs 12 residues. Germline loops: CDR1 SEHNR, CDR2 FQNEAQ (reference sequence). The CDR3 bases are TGTGCCAGCGGCGTTGCCCCAGATACGCAGTATTTT. Translation: CASGVAPDTQYF.

Within the sample, this clonotype is medium-sized (0.01 to 0.1%). The chain carries TRBV2 and TRBJ2-3; 9 bases align to TRBD2. The V and J ends lost 1 base and 0 bases, in that order; junction bases with no gene match: 2. The CDR3 extends over 16 amino acids. Per germline, CDR1 SNHLY and CDR2 FYNNEI. The CDR3 nucleotides read TGTGCCAGCAGTGAAGAGCTAGCGGGAAGCACAGATACGCAGTATTTT. Its translation is CASSEELAGSTDTQYF.

In this sample, this clonotype turned up once. Because the CDR3 is missing its conserved closing phenylalanine or tryptophan, this is likely a read error. The chain combines TRBV19 with TRBJ2-1; D might be TRBD1 (5 bases). Germline CDR1 and CDR2: LNHDA and SQIVND (reference sequence). V was clipped by 2 bases and J by 4 bases, with 12 bases between them. The CDR3 spans 15 residues. CDR3 DNA sequence: TGTGCCAGTAGTATATACAGCCGGACATACAATGAGCAGTTCCTC. This gives the protein CASSIYSRTYNEQFL.

As concerns this clonotype: Since a much larger clone is just one base distant, this may be a read error. The rearrangement links TRBV12-3 or TRBV12-4 to TRBJ1-5; D unresolved. V was clipped by 3 bases and J by 8 bases, with 11 bases between them. The CDR3 runs 13 residues. The CDR3 protein is CASSLPEGKPQHF. For the CDR3, the DNA is TGTGCCAGCAGTTTGCCAGAGGGCAAGCCCCAGCATTTT.

In its sample, this clonotype ranks as medium-sized (0.01 to 0.1%). The CDR3 sequence is CASSDPPGPNYGYTF. The CDR3 DNA is TGTGCCAGCAGTGACCCGCCGGGACCTAACTATGGCTACACCTTC. J is TRBJ1-2 and V is TRBV6-1; a weak D match, TRBD1 (5 bases). This CDR3 comprises 15 residues. V lost 3 bases to trimming and J lost 0 bases, with 11 bases between them. CDR1 and CDR2 from the germline V gene are MNHNS and SASEGT.

The chain combines TRBV29-1 with TRBJ2-3; D gene unclear. The CDR3 runs 12 residues. With 3 bases removed from V and 3 bases from J, the gap between germline ends came to 7 bases. Per germline, CDR1 SQVTM and CDR2 ANQGSEA. CDR3 bases: TGCAGCGTTGATGGTCTAACAGATACGCAGTATTTT. Translation gives CSVDGLTDTQYF.

This clonotype appeared many times. V and J are TRBV4-1 and TRBJ2-3; no reliable D call. V shed 1 base and J shed 0 bases, with 14 bases lying between them. There are 17 residues in the CDR3. Germline lookup yields CDR1 MGHRA and CDR2 YSYEKL. DNA of the CDR3: TGCGCCAGCAGCCAAGGGCCACTGACAACTAGCACAGATACGCAGTATTTT. Residues: CASSQGPLTTSTDTQYF.

This clonotype was seen only a few times. This chain links TRBV30 with TRBJ2-1, with D unresolved. Trimming removed 2 bases at V and 7 bases at J, with 9 bases between. Germline CDR1 GTSNPN, CDR2 SVGIG (reference sequence). The CDR3 loop spans 12 amino acids. The CDR3 reads CAWSQTTNEQFF. The CDR3 region has the DNA TGTGCCTGGAGTCAGACAACTAATGAGCAGTTCTTC. The full variable domain, in which reference TRBV30 and TRBJ2-1 provide the parts outside the CDR3, is SQTIHQWPATLVQPVGSPLSLECTVEGTSNPNLYWYRQAAGRGLQLLFYSVGIGQISSEVPQNLSASRPQDRQFILSSKKLLLSDSGFYLCAWSQTTNEQFFGPGTRLTVL.